This TCR beta chain was recovered during a study of blood T cell repertoires in COVID-19. Study summary: Sites across the United States, Italy and Spain contributed samples from acute and convalescent COVID-19. The analysed material was cDNA or gDNA that came from T cells, B-cell-depleted T cells, or PBMCs.

V shed 0 bases and J 4 bases; nucleotides not matched to a gene: 3. CDR1 is KGHSH and CDR2 is LQKENI in the germline V gene. This CDR3 comprises 14 residues. The protocol was immunoSEQ multiplex PCR, while the TCRdb copy is restricted to in-frame clones and leaves out a portion. The sample shows about 270,000 clones, roughly nine tenths of them seen only once. Clinical history as reported by participants underpinned cohort assignment. The recovered donors of Cohort 3 showed two negative PCRs, clearance, or symptom resolution. Input material: PBMCs or T cells enriched from blood (not recorded which). This receptor was taken from a woman aged 18-35 years who had recovered from COVID-19. This chain links TRBV18 with TRBJ2-7; TRBD1 aligns across 7 bases. The CDR3 nucleotides are TGTGCCAGCTCACCACCGGCAGGGGGATACGAGCAGTACTTC. Translated: CASSPPAGGYEQYF.